This TCR beta chain was sequenced for a study of shared clonotypes between healthy human individuals. Naive CD8 cells, CD45RO-negative and positively selected for CCR7, excluded terminally differentiated effector memory CD45RA+ cells. Nashville, Tennessee was home to all donors, each a Caucasian adult. The assay was immunoSEQ multiplex PCR, and TCRdb's table has in-frame clones only and misses some. The sample comprises some 2,100,000 clones, under 95% of which are singletons, and 1.5% to 2% rests with the top ten. The V end was cut by 9 bases, the J end by 4 bases, with 10 bases between. The V gene's germline CDR1 is LNHDA and CDR2 SQIVND (reference sequence). This CDR3 spans 12 amino acids. There are a few counts of this clone. Distinct nucleotide sequences in the sample also encode this CDR3.

Sequencing used naive CD8+ T cells from PBMCs. This clonotype originated in a man aged 18 to 35 in good health. Some clones in this sample may be carry-over from other donors' samples. The chain links TRBV19 to TRBJ1-5, with unresolved D. The CDR3 DNA is TGTGCCAGCCGGGCCGGAAATCAGCCCCAGCATTTT. Its protein product is CASRAGNQPQHF.